This TCR beta chain originates from a study of shared clonotypes between healthy human individuals. The repertoire was sequenced with immunoSEQ multiplex PCR; TCRdb's copy has only in-frame clones and lacks some. The sample consists of about a million clones, roughly 80% of them appearing once. In its sample, this clone was seen once. Other nucleotide sequences from this sample produce the same CDR3. Germline V CDR1 and CDR2: SGHTA, FQGTGA. V was shortened by 5 bases and J by 1 base, with 9 bases between the two germline ends. There are 14 residues in the CDR3. The rearrangement uses TRBV7-3 and TRBJ2-1, with D possibly matching TRBD1 (5 bases). The source of this sequence is a man between 18 and 35 years old in good health. Some clones in this sample may be carry-over from other donors' samples. Sample: memory CD4+ T cells from PBMCs. Subset given: CD45RA-negative fraction. The CDR3 sequence: CASSLGQSYNEQFF. CDR3 DNA sequence: TGTGCCAGCAGCCTCGGACAATCCTACAATGAGCAGTTCTTC.